Described below is a single TCR beta chain sequence and its context. Its antigen is currently unknown. These data originate in a study of blood T cells in healthy people across ages. Healthy Caucasian individuals from Russia aged about 6 to 90 were enrolled as donors. Total RNA, at least 6 micrograms per sample, was extracted from PBMCs. Sample-barcoded 5' priming and a J-beta primer mix drove a second PCR of 7 to 11 cycles. Each single sample gave us at least 3 million CDR3-containing paired-end reads. Each CDR3 protein gets one entry after TCRdb re-called the 5' RACE reads with MiXCR. The sample includes 800,000 or so distinct CDR3 sequences, 55% to 65% of them seen just once. This CDR3 spans 15 amino acids. The germline V gene encodes CDR1 SGHTA and CDR2 FQGNSA. V shed 4 bases and J 4 bases; nucleotides not matched to a gene: 4. Findings of the study overall: PBMC samples, being unsorted, prevented any conclusive comparison of naive and antigen-experienced cells.

The sequence came from a man aged 30-40 years in good health. Sequences were obtained from blood. The J gene is TRBJ1-2, the V gene TRBV7-2; 12 nucleotides agree with TRBD1. The CDR3 sequence is CASSSGTGGGYGYTF. Written as DNA, the CDR3 is TGTGCCAGCAGCTCAGGGACAGGGGGCGGCTATGGCTACACCTTC.